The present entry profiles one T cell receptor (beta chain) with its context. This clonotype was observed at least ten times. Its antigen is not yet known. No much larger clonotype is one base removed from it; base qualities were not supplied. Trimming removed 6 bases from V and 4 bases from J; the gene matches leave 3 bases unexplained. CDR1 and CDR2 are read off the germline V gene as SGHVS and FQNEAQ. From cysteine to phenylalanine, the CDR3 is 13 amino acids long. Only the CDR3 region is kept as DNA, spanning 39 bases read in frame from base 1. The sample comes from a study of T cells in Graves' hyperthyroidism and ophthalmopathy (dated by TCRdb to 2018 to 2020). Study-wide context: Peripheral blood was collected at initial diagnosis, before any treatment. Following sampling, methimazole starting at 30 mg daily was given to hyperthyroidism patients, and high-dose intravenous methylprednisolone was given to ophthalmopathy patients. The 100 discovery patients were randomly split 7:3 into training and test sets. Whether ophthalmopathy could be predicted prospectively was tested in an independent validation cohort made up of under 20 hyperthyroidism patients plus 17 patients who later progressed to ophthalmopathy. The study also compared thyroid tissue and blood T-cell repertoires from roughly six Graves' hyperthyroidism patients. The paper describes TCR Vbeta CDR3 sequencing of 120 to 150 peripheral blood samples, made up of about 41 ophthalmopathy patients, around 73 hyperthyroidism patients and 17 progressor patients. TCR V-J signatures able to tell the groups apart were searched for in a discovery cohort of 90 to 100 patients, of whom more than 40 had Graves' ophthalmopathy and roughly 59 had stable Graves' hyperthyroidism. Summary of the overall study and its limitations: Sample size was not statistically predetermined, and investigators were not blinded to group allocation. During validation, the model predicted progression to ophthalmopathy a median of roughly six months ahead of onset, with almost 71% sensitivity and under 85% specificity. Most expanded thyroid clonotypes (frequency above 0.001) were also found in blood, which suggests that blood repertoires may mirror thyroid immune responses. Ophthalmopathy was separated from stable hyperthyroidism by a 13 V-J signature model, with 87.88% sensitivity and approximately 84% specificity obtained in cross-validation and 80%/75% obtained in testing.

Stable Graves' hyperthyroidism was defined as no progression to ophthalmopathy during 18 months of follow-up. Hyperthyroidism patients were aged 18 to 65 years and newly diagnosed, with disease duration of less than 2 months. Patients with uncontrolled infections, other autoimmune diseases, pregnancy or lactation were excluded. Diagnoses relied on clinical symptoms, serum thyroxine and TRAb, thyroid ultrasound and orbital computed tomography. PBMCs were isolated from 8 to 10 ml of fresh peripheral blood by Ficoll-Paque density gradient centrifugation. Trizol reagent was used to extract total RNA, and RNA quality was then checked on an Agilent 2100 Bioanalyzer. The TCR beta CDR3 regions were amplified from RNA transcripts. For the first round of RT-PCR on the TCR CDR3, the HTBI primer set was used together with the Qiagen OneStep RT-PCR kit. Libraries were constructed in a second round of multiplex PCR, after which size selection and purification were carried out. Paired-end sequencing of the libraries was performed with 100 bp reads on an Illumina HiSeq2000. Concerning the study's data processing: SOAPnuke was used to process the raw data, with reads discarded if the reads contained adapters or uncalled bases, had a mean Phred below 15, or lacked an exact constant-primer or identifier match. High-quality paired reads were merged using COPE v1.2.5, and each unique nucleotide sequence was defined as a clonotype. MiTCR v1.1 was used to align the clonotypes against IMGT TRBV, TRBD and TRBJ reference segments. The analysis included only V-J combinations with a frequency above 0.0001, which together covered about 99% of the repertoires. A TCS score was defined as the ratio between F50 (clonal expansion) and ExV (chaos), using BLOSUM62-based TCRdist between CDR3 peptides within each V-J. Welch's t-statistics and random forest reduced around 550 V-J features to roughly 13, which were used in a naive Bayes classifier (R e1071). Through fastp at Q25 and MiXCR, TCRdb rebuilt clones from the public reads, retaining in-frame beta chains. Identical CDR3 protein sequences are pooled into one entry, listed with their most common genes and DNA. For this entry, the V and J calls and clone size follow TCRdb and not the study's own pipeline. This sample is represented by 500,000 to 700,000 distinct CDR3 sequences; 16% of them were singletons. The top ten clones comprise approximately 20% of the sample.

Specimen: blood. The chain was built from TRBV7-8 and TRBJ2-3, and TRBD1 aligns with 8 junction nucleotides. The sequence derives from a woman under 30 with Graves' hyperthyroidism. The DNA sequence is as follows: TGTGCCAGCAGTCAGACAGGGGCAGATACGCAGTATTTT. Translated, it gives CASSQTGADTQYF.